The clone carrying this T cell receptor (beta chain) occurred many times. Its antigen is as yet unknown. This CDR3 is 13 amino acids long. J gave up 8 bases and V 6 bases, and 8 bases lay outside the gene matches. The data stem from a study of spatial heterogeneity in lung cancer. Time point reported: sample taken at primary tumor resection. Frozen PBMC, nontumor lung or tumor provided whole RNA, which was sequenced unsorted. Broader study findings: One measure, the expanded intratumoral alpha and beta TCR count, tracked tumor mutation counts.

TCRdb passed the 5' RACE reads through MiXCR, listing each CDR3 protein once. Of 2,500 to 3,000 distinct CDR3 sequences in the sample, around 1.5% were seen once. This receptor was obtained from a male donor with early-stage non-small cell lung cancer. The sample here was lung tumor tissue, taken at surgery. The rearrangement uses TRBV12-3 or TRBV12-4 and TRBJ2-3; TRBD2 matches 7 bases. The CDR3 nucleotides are TGTGCCAGCAGACGGACTAGTTCTCTTACGCAGTATTTT. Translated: CASRRTSSLTQYF.